One and the same sample provided the 18 T cell receptor beta chains below, sequenced in a study of a mutant IDH1 vaccine in newly diagnosed glioma. The time point here: week 23, last vaccination. In the vaccine, a single dose held 300 ug of the mutant IDH1 20-mer peptide, along with topical imiquimod. These TCRs are of unknown antigen specificity. This table comes from immunoSEQ multiplex PCR, and its TCRdb copy is limited to in-frame clones, with some not included. Seen here are tens of thousands of clones, 75% to 90% observed once, and the top ten hold over 0.7%. Here the sequenced sample was PBMCs, taken from a glioma patient whose treatment included an IDH1 peptide vaccine. The receptors were gathered from a woman aged 45-65 years with glioma.

In nucleotides, the CDR3 is TGTGCCAGCAGCCCACCGGACAGGGGATCGTGGGATAATTCACCCCTCCACTTT. It codes for CASSPPDRGSWDNSPLHF. The chain carries TRBV14 and TRBJ1-6; 9 nucleotides agree with TRBD1. J gave up 5 bases and V 4 bases, and 12 bases lay outside the gene matches. Germline CDR1 and CDR2: SGHDN and FVKESK. There are 18 residues in the CDR3.

The chain has TRBV5-4 and TRBJ2-5; tentatively, D is TRBD2 (5 bases). Trimming cost V 5 bases and J 2 bases, with 10 bases left between them. This CDR3 has 13 residues. The germline CDR1 and CDR2 sequences are SGHNT and YYREEE (reference sequence). DNA of the CDR3: TGTGCCAGCAGTTCTGGCGGGCAAGAGACCCAGTACTTC. Its protein is CASSSGGQETQYF.

This chain joins TRBV30 and TRBJ1-6; 10 positions agree with TRBD1. The CDR3 is made up of 13 amino acids. Germline CDR1 is GTSNPN and CDR2 is SVGIG (reference sequence). Unmatched junction bases numbered 7, after V lost 8 bases and J lost 9 bases. CDR3: CASHGTGVSPLHF. In DNA form, the CDR3 reads TGTGCCAGCCACGGGACAGGGGTTTCACCCCTCCACTTT.

This chain joins TRBV7-8 and TRBJ2-7, with D perhaps TRBD2 (7 bases). Germline values: CDR1 SGHVS, CDR2 FQNEAQ. This CDR3 is built from 14 residues. Deletions cut 8 bases from V and 3 bases from J, with 17 bases between. CDR3 sequence reads: CASGGGGEVYEQYF. The CDR3 DNA follows: TGTGCCAGCGGGGGCGGGGGTGAAGTCTACGAGCAGTACTTC.

This chain uses TRBV5-6 with TRBJ2-5, with 7 bases lining up with TRBD2. The DNA end favors TRBJ2-7, so the J call may be wrong. The germline gives CDR1 SGHDT, CDR2 YYEEEE. The CDR3 spans 12 residues. CDR3 sequence (DNA): TGTGCCAGCAGCTTGCCGGGGGGCGAGCAGTACTTC. This encodes CASSLPGGEQYF.

This chain links TRBV6-5 with TRBJ2-1; 10 positions agree with TRBD2. The V segment lost 6 bases and the J segment 7 bases; nucleotides outside the gene matches: 9. Germline V CDR1 and CDR2: MNHEY, SVGAGI. This CDR3 is 15 amino acids long. CDR3 sequence reads: CASSPPAGGANEQFF. The DNA of the CDR3 is TGTGCCAGCAGCCCCCCAGCGGGAGGGGCAAATGAGCAGTTCTTC.

A single count supports this clone. This rearrangement joins TRBV21-1 to TRBJ2-6; TRBD1, the table's D call, was not compared with the DNA. TRBV21-1 has pseudogene status. This CDR3 comprises 18 residues. The CDR3 nucleotides read TGTGCCAGCAGCAAGTTCCAGGGATATTCCTCTGGGGCCAACGTCCTGACTTTC. This translates into CASSKFQGYSSGANVLTF.

The V call is TRBV7-9, the J call TRBJ1-2; 12 bases are a match to TRBD1. The CDR3 is 14 residues long. V shed 5 bases, J shed 6 bases, and the junction held 4 bases outside the gene matches. In germline, CDR1 is SEHNR, CDR2 FQNEAQ (reference sequence). CDR3 in DNA: TGTGCCAGCAGCCGGGACAGGGGGCAGGATGGCTACACCTTC. Translated: CASSRDRGQDGYTF.

The gene calls are TRBV5-1 and TRBJ2-5; 11 positions match TRBD2. The J call is doubtful: the DNA matches TRBJ2-7 better. The CDR3 is 16 amino acids. Germline V lookup: CDR1 SGHRS, CDR2 YFSETQ. The CDR3 is CASSWPLAGATYEQYF. The DNA for the CDR3 is TGCGCCAGCAGCTGGCCACTAGCGGGGGCCACCTACGAGCAGTACTTC.

The chain is built from TRBV21-1 and TRBJ2-7; the table's D call, TRBD2, was not checked against the DNA. TRBV21-1 is a listed pseudogene. This CDR3 is built from 14 residues. The CDR3 loop reads CASSRGGLTYEQYF. CDR3 in DNA: TGTGCCAGCTCTAGGGGGGGGCTAACCTACGAGCAGTACTTC.

V is TRBV28 and J is TRBJ2-7; D may be TRBD1 (5 bases). There are 18 residues in the CDR3. From germline, CDR1 is MDHEN and CDR2 SYDVKM. Trimming cost V 4 bases and J 6 bases, with 28 bases left between them. In DNA form, the CDR3 reads TGTGCCAGCAGTTCTCCCTCGGACACTATGGGGATATACGGCGAGCAGTACTTC. Protein product: CASSSPSDTMGIYGEQYF.

V and J are TRBV9 and TRBJ2-5, with unresolved D. Germline assignment: CDR1 SGDLS and CDR2 YYNGEE. The CDR3 is 14 amino acids. Trimming took off 4 bases at V and 2 bases at J, with 12 bases between the two ends. The CDR3 DNA is TGTGCCAGCAGCAAAGACACCCATCAAGAGACCCAGTACTTC. Translation gives CASSKDTHQETQYF.

This sequence joins TRBV2 and TRBJ1-1; 8 bases fit TRBD1. CDR3 size: 16 residues. V was clipped by 2 bases and J by 1 base; unmatched bases: 6. The germline V gene encodes CDR1 SNHLY and CDR2 FYNNEI. In DNA form, the CDR3 reads TGTGCCAGCAGTGAAACTTCGACAGGGGCGAACACTGAAGCTTTCTTT. Protein sequence: CASSETSTGANTEAFF.

J is TRBJ1-5 and V is TRBV10-3, with TRBD1 as a possible D gene (6 bases). The V gene lost 0 bases and the J gene lost 8 bases, with 11 bases spanning the gap. The CDR3 totals 14 residues. The germline V gene encodes CDR1 ENHRY and CDR2 SYGVKD. CDR3 loop: CAISESGQEEPQHF. In nucleotides, the CDR3 is TGTGCCATCAGTGAGTCGGGACAAGAGGAGCCCCAGCATTTT.

This clone is medium-sized within its sample. The sample carries other DNA sequences with the same CDR3. The rearrangement joins TRBV6-1 to TRBJ2-3; the match to TRBD2 covers 12 bases. There are 15 residues in the CDR3. With 2 bases clipped from V and 6 bases from J, the junction kept 3 bases outside the gene matches. Germline V gives CDR1 MNHNS, CDR2 SASEGT. The CDR3 sequence: CASSELAGGPDTQYF. CDR3 nucleotides: TGTGCCAGCAGTGAACTAGCGGGAGGGCCTGATACGCAGTATTTT.

This chain joins TRBV29-1 and TRBJ2-7; no clear D gene. Deletions cut 3 bases from V and 1 base from J, with 4 bases between. Germline assignment: CDR1 SQVTM and CDR2 ANQGSEA. This CDR3 comprises 11 residues. The CDR3 sequence: CSVDESYEQYF. Here the CDR3 DNA reads TGCAGCGTTGACGAGTCCTACGAGCAGTACTTC.

This chain links TRBV18 with TRBJ2-2; tentatively, D is TRBD1 or TRBD2 (5 bases each). V was pared by 2 bases and J by 0 bases, with 7 bases between. CDR3 length equals 15 residues. Germline V CDR1 and CDR2: KGHSH, LQKENI. This CDR3 reads CASSPGGPNTGELFF. The CDR3 DNA reads as TGTGCCAGCTCACCAGGGGGTCCGAACACCGGGGAGCTGTTTTTT.

This chain connects TRBV19 to TRBJ2-7, with TRBD2 matching over 10 bases. The CDR3 contains 13 residues. Trimming at V came to 5 bases and at J to 7 bases, leaving 5 bases not matched to a gene. Germline CDR1 reads LNHDA; CDR2 reads SQIVND (reference sequence). The CDR3, as DNA: TGTGCCAGTAGTTCTCTAGCGGGAGCTGAGCAGTACTTC. Its protein is CASSSLAGAEQYF.